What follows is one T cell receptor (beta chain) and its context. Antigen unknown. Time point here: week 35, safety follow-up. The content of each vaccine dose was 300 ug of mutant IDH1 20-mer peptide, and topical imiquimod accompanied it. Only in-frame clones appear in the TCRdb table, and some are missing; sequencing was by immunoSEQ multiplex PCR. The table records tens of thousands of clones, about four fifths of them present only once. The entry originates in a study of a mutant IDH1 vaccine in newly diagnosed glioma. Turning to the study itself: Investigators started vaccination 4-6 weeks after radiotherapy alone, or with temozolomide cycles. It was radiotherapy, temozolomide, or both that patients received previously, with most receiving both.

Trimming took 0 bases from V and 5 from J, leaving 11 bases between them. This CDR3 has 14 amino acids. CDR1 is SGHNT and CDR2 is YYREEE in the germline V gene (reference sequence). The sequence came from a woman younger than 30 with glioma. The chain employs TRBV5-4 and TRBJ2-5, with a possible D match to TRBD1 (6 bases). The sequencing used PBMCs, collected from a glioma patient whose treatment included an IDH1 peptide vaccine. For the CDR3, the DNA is TGTGCCAGCAGCTTGGCCGGTCAGGGGGAGACCCAGTACTTC. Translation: CASSLAGQGETQYF.